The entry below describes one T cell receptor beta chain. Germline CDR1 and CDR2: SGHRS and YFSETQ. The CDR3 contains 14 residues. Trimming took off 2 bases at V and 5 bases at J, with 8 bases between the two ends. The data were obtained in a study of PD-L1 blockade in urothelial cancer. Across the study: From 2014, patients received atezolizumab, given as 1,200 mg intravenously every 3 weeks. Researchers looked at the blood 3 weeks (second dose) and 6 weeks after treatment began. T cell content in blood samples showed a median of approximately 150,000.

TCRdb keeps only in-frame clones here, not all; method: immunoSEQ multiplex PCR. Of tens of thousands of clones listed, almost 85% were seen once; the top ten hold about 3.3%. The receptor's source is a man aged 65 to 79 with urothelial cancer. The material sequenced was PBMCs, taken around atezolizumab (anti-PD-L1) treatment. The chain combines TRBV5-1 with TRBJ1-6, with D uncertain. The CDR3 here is CASSFYGDNSPLHF. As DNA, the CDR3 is TGCGCCAGCAGCTTTTACGGAGATAATTCACCCCTCCACTTT.